This T cell receptor beta chain stems from a study of cytotoxic CD8 clonotypes in ibrutinib-treated CLL (dated by TCRdb to the early 2020s). As for the study more broadly: The cohort included about 15 treatment-naive and roughly ten relapsed/refractory patients; 17 were IGHV unmutated. Partial responses were observed in approximately 24 patients and complete responses in 2; after a median follow-up of around 64 months, remission was maintained in 15 or so patients and progression was observed in some twelve. Response samples were taken after a median of approximately 12 months on treatment, ranging from about 6 to 36 months. Samples averaged approximately 250,000 productive templates and approximately 100,000 productive rearrangements. Of the approximately 87 participants in the trial, about two dozen had longitudinal samples available. Cryopreserved peripheral blood mononuclear cells were collected at three points: before therapy, at response, and at either sustained remission or disease progression. Patients were still on ibrutinib when every remission and progressive disease sample was collected. Overall results and qualifications from the work: Baseline clonality exceeded that of age-matched healthy donors and correlated strongly with circulating CD8+ T-cell counts. An increase in clonality was observed at ibrutinib response, with clonality remaining stable during sustained remission and falling back toward baseline at progression. Sampling times were not matched between sustained-remission and progressing patients, and lymph node repertoires were not studied. Public clonotypes were found to be uncommon and were observed to contract or remain stable during treatment; the increase in clonality was shown to reflect expansion of private clonotypes at ibrutinib response.

Trimming removed 0 bases from V and 6 bases from J, leaving 8 bases between the germline ends. Counted from cysteine to phenylalanine, this CDR3 has 13 amino acids. The read is trimmed to its CDR3 DNA, 39 bases read in frame from base 1. CDR1 and CDR2, looked up from the germline V gene (reference sequence), are MNHNY and SVGAGI. In the case of this clone: Its recognized antigen is unknown. No much larger clone is present one base from it, and per-base qualities are unavailable.

The goal of deep resolution MiSeq sequencing was a depth between 1 in 1 million and 1 in 200,000 T cells, and coverage averaged 10x per clonotype. TCR beta libraries were generated with the immunoSEQ hsTCRB Kit. As for the original processing: The data were analyzed with ImmunoSEQ Analyzer and ImmunoSEQ Data Assistant, and V, D and J gene assignments followed IMGT definitions. Clonality, with values ranging from 0 to 1, was calculated as one minus the normalized Shannon entropy of productive rearrangement frequencies. Only overrepresented clonotypes making up at least 0.05% of each patient's repertoire were included in the public clonotype analysis. Approximately 14 age-matched healthy donor repertoires from immuneACCESS served as clonality controls. The table comes from immuneACCESS by way of TCRdb, which keeps in-frame sequences with V and J called. Part of the clones is missing from these tables; in studies checked, under half for an unresolved V gene and the rest for unknown reasons. The V and J calls and clone size were taken over from that table, and D and trimming were inferred from the DNA. The sample table contains about 92,000 clones; only one count was recorded for more than 70% of them. Jointly, the top ten make up roughly 24% of the sample.

The time point label on this specimen signifies: less than 30 months on ibrutinib. For TCR beta library preparation, 1.5 to 2 micrograms of genomic DNA were extracted from the cryopreserved PBMCs. High-throughput TCR beta sequencing was performed on longitudinal blood samples from CLL patients receiving ibrutinib monotherapy. Patients were enrolled in a phase 2 open-label single-center ibrutinib monotherapy trial. The sequence joins TRBV6-6 to TRBJ1-2, with a weak D call of TRBD1 (5 bases match). The source is a human donor with chronic lymphocytic leukemia. The sample in question was PBMCs, obtained after 24 months of ibrutinib treatment. The encoded CDR3 is CASSYSGGDGYTF. The sequence in DNA is TGTGCCAGCAGTTACTCTGGGGGGGATGGCTACACCTTC.